This entry lists 2 T cell receptor beta chains sequenced from one sample in a study of shared clonotypes between healthy human individuals. Sequencing was performed with immunoSEQ multiplex PCR; in TCRdb, only in-frame clones are kept and a portion is missing. The table has about 520,000 clones, about 78% seen once. Sequenced material: PBMCs. All receptors come from a woman aged 35 to 49 in good health. Some clones in this sample may be carry-over from other donors' samples.

The J gene is TRBJ2-2, the V gene TRBV10-3, with TRBD2 matching 7 bases. Germline V gives CDR1 ENHRY, CDR2 SYGVKD. This CDR3 comprises 15 residues. With 6 bases clipped from V and 8 bases from J, the junction kept 12 bases outside the gene matches. The CDR3 region is CAISRGLDQAGELFF. As DNA, the CDR3 is TGTGCCATCAGCCGAGGACTAGATCAGGCGGGGGAGCTGTTTTTT.

The chain carries TRBV30 and TRBJ1-3; 11 bases match TRBD1. CDR1 is GTSNPN, CDR2 SVGIG, per germline (reference sequence). J lost 3 bases, V lost 4 bases, and 5 bases had no gene match. The CDR3 loop spans 15 amino acids. CDR3 nucleotide sequence: TGTGCCTGGACGGCGGACAGGGGGCTTGGAAACACCATATATTTT. Its translation: CAWTADRGLGNTIYF.